This TCR beta chain was captured in a study of blood T cells in healthy people across ages. This CDR3 spans 12 amino acids. The germline CDR1 and CDR2 sequences are DFQATT and SNEGSKA (reference sequence). Trimming shortened V by 3 bases and J by 2 bases, and 8 bases separated the two germline ends. A sample-barcoded 5' primer and a J-beta primer mix were used in a second PCR of about 6 to 11 cycles. TCRdb independently ran MiXCR on the 5' RACE reads; one entry per CDR3 protein. The table has roughly 2 million distinct CDR3 sequences, about 50% seen once. This sequence was found in a woman in her thirties or forties in good health. Sequenced sample: blood. The chain has TRBV20-1 and TRBJ2-7; D gene ambiguous. DNA for the CDR3: TGCAGTGCTAGGGGTTCCCCCTACGAGCAGTACTTC. It codes for CSARGSPYEQYF.